The 31 T cell receptor beta chains reported below all come from one sample, sequenced in a study of blood T cells in healthy people across ages. The use of a sample-barcoded 5' primer and a J-beta primer mix characterized a second PCR of roughly 6 to 11 cycles. TCRdb analysed the 5' RACE reads with MiXCR anew, one entry per CDR3 protein. The table records 850,000 or so distinct CDR3 sequences, under 30% of them present only once. Sequencing was performed on blood. These receptors were collected from a woman older than 75 in good health.

Turning to this clonotype: A read error may explain this, as a much larger clone is one base away. CDR3: CASSGGDRGETQYF. The CDR3 nucleotides read TGTGCCAGCAGCGGAGGCGACAGGGGCGAGACCCAGTACTTC. This chain uses TRBV9 with TRBJ2-5; the match to TRBD1 covers 8 bases. Germline loops: CDR1 SGDLS, CDR2 YYNGEE. This CDR3 is 14 amino acids long. J lost 5 bases, V lost 3 bases, and 6 bases had no gene match.

This clonotype was counted ten times or more. J is TRBJ2-1 and V is TRBV12-3 or TRBV12-4; the D is unclear. V dropped 6 bases and J dropped 5 bases, with 11 bases sitting between them. The CDR3 covers 13 residues. The CDR3 region is CASSPRLNNEQFF. The CDR3 DNA reads as TGTGCCAGCAGCCCGAGACTCAACAATGAGCAGTTCTTC.

Notes on this clonotype: Being one base from a much bigger clone, this may be a read error. CDR3 in DNA: TGTGCCAGCAGAGGGTACGGGGGTAGCACAGATGCGCAGTATTTT. Protein sequence: CASRGYGGSTDAQYF. The V and J genes are TRBV12-3 or TRBV12-4 and TRBJ2-3, with D perhaps matching TRBD2 (6 bases). The CDR3 has 15 amino acids.

This clonotype came up many times. The chain joins TRBV15 to TRBJ2-5; D is perhaps TRBD1 or TRBD2 (6 bases each). From germline, CDR1 is LNHNV and CDR2 YYDKDF (reference sequence). This CDR3 has 17 amino acids. Trimming left V 1 base short and J 4 bases short, with 19 bases between. The CDR3 loop reads CATSRGDTRGGSETQYF. The CDR3 region has the DNA TGTGCCACCAGCAGAGGGGATACCAGGGGAGGCTCAGAGACCCAGTACTTC.

This clonotype was seen repeatedly, ten times or more. The CDR3: CASRYRTESSYEQYF. The CDR3 DNA follows: TGTGCCAGCAGATACCGGACCGAGAGCTCCTACGAGCAGTACTTC. V is TRBV6-5 and J is TRBJ2-7; D is uncertain. V was pared by 6 bases and J by 0 bases, with 15 bases between. The germline V gene has CDR1 MNHEY and CDR2 SVGAGI. The CDR3 loop spans 15 amino acids.

This clonotype has at least ten counts. The gene calls are TRBV4-3 and TRBJ2-1; D may match TRBD1 or TRBD2 (6 bases each). Germline lookup yields CDR1 LGHNA and CDR2 YSLEER. The CDR3 consists of 14 residues. Trimming removed 0 bases at V and 10 bases at J, with 13 bases between. Here the CDR3 DNA reads TGCGCCAGCAGCCAAGATAGGGGGGAAGGGGAGCAGTTCTTC. Residues: CASSQDRGEGEQFF.

The rearrangement uses TRBV2 and TRBJ2-3; 11 bases are a match to TRBD2. The V gene's germline CDR1 is SNHLY and CDR2 FYNNEI. The ends lost 11 bases at V and 6 bases at J; junction bases unmatched: 10. The CDR3 has 14 residues. The CDR3 loop reads CAGSSGGAMDTQYF. CDR3 DNA: TGTGCCGGGAGTAGCGGGGGGGCAATGGATACGCAGTATTTT.

In the case of this clonotype: This clone may be a read error of a much larger clone one base away. The J gene is TRBJ1-2, the V gene TRBV20-1; no clear D. V was cut by 4 bases and J by 2 bases, with 11 bases left in between. In germline, CDR1 is DFQATT, CDR2 SNEGSKA (reference sequence). The CDR3 totals 13 residues. The CDR3 region has the DNA TGCAGTGCTATCACTGGCCAGAACTATGGCTACACCTTC. Translating gives CSAITGQNYGYTF.

This CDR3 reads CASSPGTRESPLHF. CDR3 nucleotide sequence: TGCGCCAGCAGCCCCGGGACACGAGAGTCGCCCCTCCACTTT. The chain employs TRBV5-1 and TRBJ1-6; weak D call: TRBD1 (6 bases). CDR1 SGHRS and CDR2 YFSETQ come from the germline V gene. Trimming cost V 4 bases and J 13 bases, with 18 bases left between them. CDR3 length equals 14 residues.

This clonotype was seen a single time. A much larger clone differs by one base, so this may be a read error. Here the CDR3 DNA reads TGCGCCAGTGGCAGGGCACTCACAAATACGCAGTATTTT. Translated, it gives CASGRALTNTQYF. V usage is TRBV4-3 and J usage is TRBJ2-3, with TRBD1 as a possible D gene (5 bases). This CDR3 is built from 13 residues. Germline CDR1 and CDR2: LGHNA and YSLEER.

At least ten counts were recorded for this clonotype. This sequence joins TRBV5-1 and TRBJ2-7; D is unresolved. Germline values: CDR1 SGHRS, CDR2 YFSETQ. Trimming shortened V by 0 bases and J by 0 bases, and 10 bases separated the two germline ends. The CDR3 consists of 15 residues. The CDR3, as DNA: TGCGCCAGCAGCTTGGCCAAGGGCCTCTCCTACGAGCAGTACTTC. Amino acid sequence: CASSLAKGLSYEQYF.

The V gene is TRBV4-1, the J gene TRBJ2-3; a possible D gene is TRBD2 (6 bases). The CDR3 is 16 amino acids. CDR1 MGHRA and CDR2 YSYEKL come from the germline V gene. V shed 4 bases and J shed 3 bases, with 17 bases lying between them. This CDR3 reads CASSPAGGLPTDTQYF. The CDR3 DNA reads TGCGCCAGCAGCCCCGCCGGGGGATTGCCGACAGATACGCAGTATTTT.

Remarks on this clonotype: This may come from a read error, since a much larger clone is one base off. The rearrangement links TRBV9 to TRBJ2-1, with D perhaps matching TRBD1 (6 bases). The CDR3 is 13 amino acids. V was cut by 4 bases and J by 10 bases, with 15 bases left in between. The germline CDR1 and CDR2 sequences are SGDLS and YYNGEE. The CDR3 region has the DNA TGTGCCAGCAGCATAGATGGGACAAGGGAGCAGTTCTTC. Its translation is CASSIDGTREQFF.

This rearrangement joins TRBV7-9 to TRBJ1-2, with D tentatively TRBD1 (6 bases). Deletions cut 5 bases from V and 8 bases from J, with 21 bases between. Per the germline V gene, CDR1 is SEHNR and CDR2 is FQNEAQ (reference sequence). This CDR3 region has 15 residues. CDR3 sequence (DNA): TGTGCCAGCAGCCAACAGGGATCTCGGTGGCAGGGCTACACCTTC. Its protein is CASSQQGSRWQGYTF.

This clonotype was detected ten times or more. The chain couples TRBV6-6 to TRBJ2-7; 8 bases align to TRBD1. CDR1 MNHNY and CDR2 SVGAGI come from the germline V gene (reference sequence). This CDR3 contains 16 residues. V lost 2 bases, J lost 3 bases, and 9 bases stayed unmatched. CDR3 sequence reads: CASSYGGGTGLYEQYF. In DNA, the CDR3 is TGTGCCAGCAGTTACGGGGGCGGGACAGGCCTCTACGAGCAGTACTTC.

The sample holds many counts of this clonotype. The chain couples TRBV4-1 to TRBJ2-1; 13 nucleotides match TRBD2. Germline trimming cut 1 base from V and 15 bases from J; bases unmatched to any gene: 9. Germline V gene data show CDR1 as MGHRA and CDR2 as YSYEKL. The CDR3 runs to 15 residues. CDR3 loop: CASSQVGTSGAIRFF. DNA of the CDR3: TGCGCCAGCAGCCAAGTGGGGACTAGCGGGGCGATTAGGTTCTTC.

This clonotype was seen a single time. This chain connects TRBV20-1 to TRBJ2-2, with TRBD2 identical over 14 bases. CDR3 length: 20 residues. CDR1 DFQATT and CDR2 SNEGSKA come from the germline V gene (reference sequence). Trimming took 0 bases from V and 2 from J; bases not matched to a gene: 11. In DNA, the CDR3 is TGCAGTGCTAGAGATCCCACGGGACTAGCGGGGGATCAAAACACCGGGGAGCTGTTTTTT. This encodes CSARDPTGLAGDQNTGELFF.

This clonotype was observed at least ten times. The chain uses TRBV18 and TRBJ2-3; D call uncertain. This CDR3 is built from 13 residues. V dropped 1 base and J dropped 1 base, with 3 bases sitting between them. The germline V gene encodes CDR1 KGHSH and CDR2 LQKENI. The CDR3 nucleotides read TGTGCCAGCTCACCACAACGCACAGATACGCAGTATTTT. Amino acids: CASSPQRTDTQYF.

This clonotype came up many times. The chain joins TRBV7-2 to TRBJ2-7; 7 bases map to TRBD2. The CDR3 loop spans 14 amino acids. V lost 1 base, J lost 6 bases, and 6 bases stayed unmatched. CDR1 is SGHTA and CDR2 is FQGNSA in the germline V gene. The CDR3 is CASSLVWGGSEQYF. CDR3 coding DNA: TGTGCCAGCAGCTTAGTTTGGGGGGGTAGCGAGCAGTACTTC. Complete variable domain (other parts from reference TRBV7-2 and TRBJ2-7): GAGVSQSPSNKVTEKGKDVELRCDPISGHTALYWYRQSLGQGLEFLIYFQGNSAPDKSGLPSDRFSAERTGGSVSTLTIQRTQQEDSAVYLCASSLVWGGSEQYFGPGTRLTVT.

There are many counts of this clonotype. This chain links TRBV29-1 with TRBJ2-5; no definite D call. This CDR3 is 12 amino acids long. Germline values: CDR1 SQVTM, CDR2 ANQGSEA. V was clipped by 6 bases and J by 2 bases, with 10 bases between them. The CDR3 loop is CSVSHVQETQYF. The CDR3 DNA follows: TGCAGCGTCTCCCACGTACAAGAGACCCAGTACTTC.

There are a few counts of this clonotype. The chain joins TRBV12-3 or TRBV12-4 to TRBJ1-6; weak D call: TRBD1 (5 bases). V gave up 2 bases and J gave up 6 bases, with 8 bases separating them. CDR3 length: 14 amino acids. The DNA for the CDR3 is TGTGCCAGCAGTTTAAGGGGAAGTAATTCACCCCTCCACTTT. Encoded protein: CASSLRGSNSPLHF.

This clonotype showed up many times. The V and J genes are TRBV20-1 and TRBJ2-7, with a tentative D call TRBD2 (5 bases). The CDR3 runs to 14 residues. The germline V gene has CDR1 DFQATT and CDR2 SNEGSKA (reference sequence). V lost 3 bases, J lost 0 bases, and 12 bases lay in between. The CDR3, as DNA: TGCAGTGCTAGTTCCGGGGAAAGCTCCTACGAGCAGTACTTC. Its translation is CSASSGESSYEQYF.

As regards this clonotype: Given a much more abundant clone one base away, this may be a read error. Without the conserved terminal phenylalanine or tryptophan, this CDR3 likely stems from a read error. The chain has TRBV24-1 and TRBJ2-3; no definite D call. The CDR3 runs to 14 residues. Trimming stripped 2 bases from V and 5 bases from J, with 10 bases between. Germline V lookup: CDR1 KGHDR, CDR2 SFDVKD. The CDR3 spells CATSDSRLGDTQYL. The CDR3 coding sequence is TGTGCCACCAGTGATTCGAGATTGGGAGATACGCAGTATCTT.

The chain links TRBV6-2 or TRBV6-3 to TRBJ1-5, with D perhaps matching TRBD1 (5 bases). The germline V gene encodes CDR1 MNHEY and CDR2 SVGEGT. The CDR3 has 13 amino acids. V was trimmed by 6 bases and J by 3 bases, leaving 9 bases between them. The CDR3 region is CASRWGDNQPQHF. In nucleotides, the CDR3 is TGTGCCAGCAGGTGGGGGGACAATCAGCCCCAGCATTTT.

As regards this clonotype: Possible read error: a much larger clone is one base away. The V call is TRBV12-3 or TRBV12-4, the J call TRBJ2-1; the match to TRBD1 covers 8 bases. Gene TRBJ2-7 matches the end of the DNA better, so the J call may be wrong. The CDR3 covers 16 residues. The CDR3 bases are TGTGCCAGCATCCTGGGCCGACAGGGGCCTTACAATGAGCAGTACTTC. It encodes CASILGRQGPYNEQYF.

This clonotype has only a few counts. This sequence joins TRBV7-6 and TRBJ2-2; unclear D gene. CDR3 length: 15 amino acids. V dropped 6 bases and J dropped 0 bases, with 11 bases sitting between them. CDR1 SGHVS and CDR2 FNYEAQ come from the germline V gene. CDR3 residues: CASRAGTSNTGELFF. Here the CDR3 DNA reads TGTGCCAGCAGGGCAGGCACCTCGAACACCGGGGAGCTGTTTTTT.

This chain uses TRBV6-2 or TRBV6-3 with TRBJ2-2; no definite D call. Germline V gene sequence: CDR1 MNHEY, CDR2 SVGEGT. The V end was cut by 6 bases, the J end by 1 base, with 9 bases between. The CDR3 is 14 amino acids. The CDR3 DNA is TGTGCCAGCAGCTCACATCTGAACACCGGGGAGCTGTTTTTT. This codes for CASSSHLNTGELFF.

This clonotype was seen repeatedly, ten times or more. The chain carries TRBV3-1 and TRBJ2-3; D uncertain. This CDR3 contains 12 residues. Per germline, CDR1 LGHDT and CDR2 YNNKEL (reference sequence). V was cut by 3 bases and J by 5 bases, with 6 bases left in between. The CDR3 loop is CASSQTRDTQYF. The CDR3 region has the DNA TGTGCCAGCAGCCAGACCAGAGATACGCAGTATTTT.

This clonotype has a count of ten or more. The rearrangement uses TRBV3-1 and TRBJ1-2, with D perhaps TRBD1 (6 bases). Trimming took off 1 base at V and 8 bases at J, with 14 bases between the two ends. Germline V CDR1 and CDR2: LGHDT, YNNKEL (reference sequence). The CDR3 consists of 14 residues. The CDR3 spells CASSQVVRDKGYTF. CDR3 coding DNA: TGTGCCAGCAGCCAAGTAGTCAGGGACAAAGGCTACACCTTC.

This chain links TRBV6-6 with TRBJ2-7, with 9 bases lining up with TRBD1. The J segment lost 6 bases and the V segment lost 10 bases, leaving 13 bases of the junction unmatched. Germline assignment: CDR1 MNHNY and CDR2 SVGAGI (reference sequence). The CDR3 has 14 residues. The CDR3 DNA reads TGTGCCACCTCATCTTCTTCGGGACAGGGCGAGCAGTACTTC. Its protein is CATSSSSGQGEQYF.

As for this clonotype: At one end, the junction sequence differs from germline, possibly due to a read error. The chain joins TRBV4-3 to TRBJ1-6, with 10 bases aligning to TRBD1. CDR1 is LGHNA, CDR2 YSLEER, per germline. The CDR3 extends over 17 amino acids. This chain's CDR3 is CAGSQERGDRGNSPLHF. CDR3 nucleotides: TGCGCCGGCAGCCAAGAACGGGGGGACAGGGGCAATTCACCCCTCCACTTT.